This passage covers 7 T cell receptor beta chains from one sample sequenced in a study of blood T cell repertoires in COVID-19. The repertoire was sequenced with immunoSEQ multiplex PCR; TCRdb's copy has only in-frame clones and lacks some. The sample has 200,000 to 250,000 clones; 70% to 85% are singletons. Sequencing input: peripheral blood. The receptors come from a middle-aged woman who had recovered from COVID-19.

In DNA, the CDR3 is TGTGCCAGCAGTTTGGGGGGTTCCTACGAGCAGTACTTC. This translates into CASSLGGSYEQYF. The rearrangement uses TRBV27 and TRBJ2-7, with D possibly matching TRBD2 (6 bases). This CDR3 is built from 13 residues. Germline V gene sequence: CDR1 MNHEY, CDR2 SMNVEV (reference sequence). Trimming cost V 3 bases and J 1 base, with 7 bases left between them.

This chain links TRBV28 with TRBJ1-6; no clear D. The V gene lost 4 bases and the J gene lost 7 bases, with 14 bases spanning the gap. CDR3 size: 15 residues. Per germline, CDR1 MDHEN and CDR2 SYDVKM. The CDR3 nucleotides read TGTGCCAGCAGTTCCACGAGTGACTTCAATTCACCCCTCCACTTT. It codes for CASSSTSDFNSPLHF.

This clone was observed a few times. The chain recombines TRBV4-2 with TRBJ2-7; 9 bases match TRBD1. The CDR3 runs 15 residues. Germline values: CDR1 LGHNA, CDR2 YNFKEQ. V dropped 4 bases and J dropped 3; count of bases not matched to a gene: 7. This chain's CDR3 is CASSLGQGQFYEQYF. In nucleotides, the CDR3 is TGTGCCAGCAGCCTCGGACAGGGGCAATTCTACGAGCAGTACTTC.

The CDR3 here is CASRGGRQDTQYF. DNA for the CDR3: TGTGCCAGCAGGGGGGGGCGACAAGATACGCAGTATTTT. The rearrangement joins TRBV6-6 to TRBJ2-3, with D maybe TRBD2 (7 bases). The CDR3 spans 13 residues. Germline loops: CDR1 MNHNY, CDR2 SVGAGI (reference sequence). Trimming cost V 6 bases and J 5 bases, with 12 bases left between them.

V and J are TRBV2 and TRBJ1-3, with D maybe TRBD1 (6 bases). Per germline, CDR1 SNHLY and CDR2 FYNNEI. The CDR3 is made up of 13 amino acids. V was clipped by 5 bases and J by 4 bases, with 9 bases between them. In nucleotides, the CDR3 is TGTGCCAGCAGTCAAGGACAGGGAAACACCATATATTTT. It specifies CASSQGQGNTIYF.

This chain joins TRBV10-1 and TRBJ2-7; 9 bases agree with TRBD1. This CDR3 contains 14 residues. Germline trimming cut 4 bases from V and 2 bases from J; bases unmatched to any gene: 3. CDR1 is WNHNN and CDR2 is SYGVQD in the germline V gene (reference sequence). CDR3 coding DNA: TGCGCCAGCAGTGCCGGGACAGGGACCTACGAGCAGTACTTC. It codes for CASSAGTGTYEQYF.

The chain links TRBV14 to TRBJ2-7, with D tentatively TRBD1 (6 bases). Germline V CDR1 and CDR2: SGHDN, FVKESK. Trimming took off 0 bases at V and 3 bases at J, with 9 bases between the two ends. This CDR3 has 14 residues. Here the CDR3 reads CASSQDPDSYEQYF. The CDR3 nucleotides are TGTGCCAGCAGCCAAGACCCGGACAGCTACGAGCAGTACTTC.